The clone carrying this T cell receptor beta chain appeared a few times. Its target is not known. The data derive from a study of identical twins. Germline assignment: CDR1 DFQATT and CDR2 SNEGSKA (reference sequence). This CDR3 spans 13 amino acids. Trimming left V 3 bases short and J 4 bases short, with 12 bases between. In TCRdb, the 5' RACE reads were re-called with MiXCR into one record per CDR3 protein. The data contain 500,000 to 600,000 distinct CDR3 sequences, around 20% of them singletons. Study-wide points: Conclusions came from cross-sectional statistical analysis, not from following the same donors.

These sequences were also reported in another study, on T cells expressing NK-cell markers. From that report: Of CD8+ T cells, roughly 1.0-7.5% belonged to dominant NKG2C+ clonotypes in roughly 6 donors.

This receptor was taken from a woman in her late teens or twenties in good health. The chain carries TRBV20-1 and TRBJ1-1; the D is unclear. The material sequenced was CD4+ T cells sorted from blood. CDR3 sequence reads: CSARIVGGTEAFF. CDR3 nucleotide sequence: TGCAGTGCTAGGATAGTGGGAGGCACTGAAGCTTTCTTT.